This T cell receptor (beta chain) came from a study of cytomegalovirus exposure and HLA in healthy donors (dated by TCRdb to about 2017). Study-level background: In an earlier analysis of 450 to 750 of the donors, 276 Gb of sequence data and some 120 million unique TCR beta sequences from 150 million to 200 million T cells were reported. Typing coverage varied by locus: roughly 629-640 donors for A, B, C, DRB1 and DQB1; under 550 for DQA1; about 570 for DPA1; roughly 450 for DPB1. Every discovery cohort repertoire had been produced on one sequencing platform. About five DR-DQ haplotypes were treated as single units for association and clustering because of strong linkage in the cohort. HLA typing included class I and class II loci at four-digit resolution. The study profiled the T cell repertoires of 500 to 800 subjects by immunosequencing and related them to cytomegalovirus serostatus. To study patterns of TCR occurrence, a later analysis re-analyzed previously published TCR beta repertoires from around 660 donors and added high-resolution HLA genotyping. A later genetic analysis used genome-wide SNP genotypes for about 60% of the roughly 700 donors, treating that subset as a discovery cohort. The study aimed to test whether cataloging public T cell receptors could reveal signatures of past pathogen exposure. Rather than drawing on any new phenotypic data, the later analysis identified candidate immune exposures from TCR beta sequences and the way those sequences occurred across donors. The study combined high-throughput TCR immunosequencing, statistical association of individual TCRs with disease status, and machine learning to predict cytomegalovirus infection status. Of the roughly 390 genotyped donors, 81% were placed in the genetic ancestry cluster associated with self-reported Caucasian donors. Among roughly 400 genotyped donors of the cohort, an average of about 220,000 unique TCR beta nucleotide sequences was sequenced per donor, of which about 19% were non-productive. An earlier analysis of fewer than 700 of the donors applied high-throughput TCR beta sequencing to assess whether each TCR beta V gene segment acted as functional or pseudogenic. Besides the first cohort of 550 to 750 subjects, a separate validation cohort made up of 120 different subjects was used. About 330 gigabases of sequencing data and 91 million or so unique TCR sequences made up an early release that covered under 750 HLA-typed donors. Alongside the repertoire data, information on donor age, sex, ethnicity and CMV serostatus was compiled. Results and caveats for the whole study, not just this receptor: Compared with equally common non-associated chains, HLA-associated TCR beta chains in a later analysis were more clonally expanded and had lower generation probabilities. Sequencing depth was assumed to be roughly uniform across donors in the presence/absence analyses, though that assumption may not hold. Approximately 16 rarely observed V segments, including chromosome 9 orphons, were excluded from the earlier analysis of a few hundred of the donors because counts were too low. Three of the identified cytomegalovirus-associated TCR beta chains were confirmed in vitro to be specific for cytomegalovirus antigens. Compared with the approximately 700-donor mean, donors in an Asian-associated ancestry cluster had fewer N-insertions in productive TCRs, according to a later genetic analysis. Linkage disequilibrium might explain the correlated functional status among segregating V segments, but an unknown experimental factor could not be excluded. The classifier was reported to diagnose cytomegalovirus status with high specificity and sensitivity in both the original cohort and the validation cohort. A later analysis associated about 16,000 TCR beta sequences with specific HLA alleles at a false discovery rate of 0.05. A further reported finding was that TCR beta sequences accurately predicted the HLA-A and HLA-B alleles for most subjects in the first cohort. HLA typing was unavailable for some donors at each locus, so association tests used only the typed subset. Several of the top co-occurrence clusters appeared to be linked to parvovirus B19, influenza, CMV and Epstein-Barr virus, according to a later analysis. It was suggested by the authors that the approach could potentially be generalized to other disease states and immunological phenotypes. A total of fewer than 200 TCR beta chains were listed by the study as associated with cytomegalovirus. Immune exposure information for the cohort was limited to CMV serostatus. When HLA alleles, especially DR and DQ, strongly co-occurred, attributing TCR associations to individual alleles was difficult. Some IMGT-functional V segments, including TRBV6-2 and TRBV6-3, could not be told apart with the 87-base-pair reads, so those segments were excluded. A cluster of highly shared sequence variants was judged likely to be a technical artifact of the sequencing pipeline. In an earlier analysis of 587 of the donors, most TCR beta V segments appeared in productive rearrangements about 90% or about 30% of the time, broadly matching IMGT annotations. This cohort had only TCR beta chains sequenced, and the lack of alpha or paired-chain data limited which features could be detected. An association between a missense DCLRE1C variant and V-gene and J-gene trimming of TCR beta chains was found in a later genetic analysis and replicated in an independent cohort. Most TCR sequences were seen in very few donors, while some public TCRs were found in many individuals. In a later analysis, TCR association rates were found to vary across HLA loci, with the most associated TCRs seen for DRB1 alleles and the fewest for HLA-C alleles. A later analysis found that most CMV-associated TCR beta chains appeared HLA-restricted, with HLA associations seemingly driven largely by CMV exposure.

The germline V and J ends show losses of 5 bases and 4 bases respectively, and no gene match explains 3 bases of the junction. The CDR3 covers 15 residues, taking in both the cysteine and the phenylalanine. Just the 45-base CDR3 DNA is kept, in frame starting at base 1. From the germline V gene, CDR1 is MGHRA and CDR2 is YSYEKL. In total, 500 to 700 healthy bone marrow donors made up the cohort. All cohort members were sampled while nominally healthy, although unrecorded immune exposures were likely present. The donor tested CMV seronegative, placing the donor among the approximately 400 seronegative members of the cohort. Every donor gave a peripheral blood sample, and the peripheral blood mononuclear cells from that sample were used for TCR beta sequencing. The Qiagen DNeasy Blood Extraction Kit was used to extract genomic DNA from the blood cell samples. This clone showed up just once. Its antigen specificity is not known. Within one base of it there is no much larger clone, and no base qualities were kept.

The library was produced with the immunoSEQ multiplex PCR assay. For the multiplex PCR, a mixture combining 60 forward primers for TCR Vbeta segments and 13 reverse primers for TCR Jbeta segments was used. Amplification of the CDR3 region of rearranged TCR beta genes was performed with a multiplex PCR assay on genomic DNA. The Illumina HiSeq System was used to sequence the amplified TCR beta libraries as 87-base-pair reads. Under the source paper's analysis protocol: In a later analysis, roughly 80 million unique TCR beta chains were counted across the approximately 620 repertoires, and around 11 million of these chains were shared by at least two donors. To remove PCR and sequencing errors, raw reads were error-corrected and collapsed into unique sequences using a nearest-neighbor algorithm that merged closely related sequences. Alignment of CDR3 sequences to IMGT reference sequences was used to assign V, D and J gene segments. For a sequence to be retained, a match of at least six nucleotides to both a V gene segment and a J gene segment was required. Rearrangements were called productive when the CDR3 lacked stop codons and stayed in frame with V and J; all others were non-productive. CDR3 was defined by IMGT convention, running from the second conserved V-encoded cysteine to the conserved J-encoded phenylalanine. Sequences without an unambiguous match to a single V gene segment were excluded from the earlier analysis of about 630 of the donors. In an earlier analysis of 587 of the donors, a V segment was called functional when productive rearrangements were above 56.7%, and segregating when the standard deviation between donors exceeded 5%. To diagnose cytomegalovirus status from the catalog of TCR beta chain sequences, a statistical classification framework was built. In a later analysis, V and J genes were assigned by comparing TCR nucleotide sequences against IMGT/GENE-DB human TR gene sequences. In a later analysis, CDR3 sequences and most-parsimonious VDJ recombination scenarios were assigned using the TCRdist pipeline. A later analysis defined each TCR beta chain by its CDR3 amino acid sequence plus V-gene family, and excluded reads lacking a unique V-gene family. To address suspected cross-contamination and a sequencing artifact, a later analysis removed a few hundred highly shared, low-generation-probability nucleotide sequences. In a later analysis, a clonal expansion index for each public chain was calculated from normalized within-repertoire ranks of inferred template counts. In a later analysis, generation probabilities were computed using a VDJ recombination model fitted to out-of-frame rearrangements, and the results were checked against IGoR. A later analysis scored TCR-TCR, TCR-HLA and TCR-CMV co-occurrence with hypergeometric tests, applying a repertoire-size bias correction to TCR pairs. To estimate false discovery rates, a later analysis permuted the HLA or CMV assignments 20 times. In a later analysis, co-occurring TCRs were grouped using DBSCAN, with TCRdist sequence similarity added in when clustering inside HLA-allele-positive subsets. Co-occurrence clustering excluded repertoires with fewer than 30,000 or more than 120,000 public chains, plus five with anomalous nucleotide sharing. In TCRdb, the immuneACCESS table is reduced to in-frame sequences with V and J assigned. These tables do not hold every clone; where another copy was compared, an unresolved V gene accounts for under half, and the others remain unexplained. For V, J and clone size, that table is used; D and trimming come from the DNA. The sample table shows about 160,000 clones, and roughly four fifths are seen once. The ten largest clonotypes hold under 2% of the sample.

The sequence joins TRBV4-1 to TRBJ1-3, with 12 bases aligning to TRBD1. Specimen: PBMCs. The TCR was taken from a woman aged 18-29 years in good health and CMV-seronegative. The DNA sequence is given as TGCGCCAGCAGCGAGGGACAGGGGGCAGGAAACACCATATATTTT. Its amino acids are CASSEGQGAGNTIYF.